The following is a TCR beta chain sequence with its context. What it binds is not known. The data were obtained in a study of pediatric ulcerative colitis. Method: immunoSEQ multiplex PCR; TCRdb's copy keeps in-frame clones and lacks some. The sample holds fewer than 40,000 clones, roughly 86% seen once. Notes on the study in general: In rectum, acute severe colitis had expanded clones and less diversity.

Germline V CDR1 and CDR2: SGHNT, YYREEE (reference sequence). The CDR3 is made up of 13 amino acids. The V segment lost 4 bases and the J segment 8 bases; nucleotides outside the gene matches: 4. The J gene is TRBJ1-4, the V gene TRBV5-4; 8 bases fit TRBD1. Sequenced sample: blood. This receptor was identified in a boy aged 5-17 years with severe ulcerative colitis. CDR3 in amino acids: CASSRDRREKLFF. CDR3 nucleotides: TGTGCCAGCAGCCGGGACAGGCGCGAAAAACTGTTTTTT.